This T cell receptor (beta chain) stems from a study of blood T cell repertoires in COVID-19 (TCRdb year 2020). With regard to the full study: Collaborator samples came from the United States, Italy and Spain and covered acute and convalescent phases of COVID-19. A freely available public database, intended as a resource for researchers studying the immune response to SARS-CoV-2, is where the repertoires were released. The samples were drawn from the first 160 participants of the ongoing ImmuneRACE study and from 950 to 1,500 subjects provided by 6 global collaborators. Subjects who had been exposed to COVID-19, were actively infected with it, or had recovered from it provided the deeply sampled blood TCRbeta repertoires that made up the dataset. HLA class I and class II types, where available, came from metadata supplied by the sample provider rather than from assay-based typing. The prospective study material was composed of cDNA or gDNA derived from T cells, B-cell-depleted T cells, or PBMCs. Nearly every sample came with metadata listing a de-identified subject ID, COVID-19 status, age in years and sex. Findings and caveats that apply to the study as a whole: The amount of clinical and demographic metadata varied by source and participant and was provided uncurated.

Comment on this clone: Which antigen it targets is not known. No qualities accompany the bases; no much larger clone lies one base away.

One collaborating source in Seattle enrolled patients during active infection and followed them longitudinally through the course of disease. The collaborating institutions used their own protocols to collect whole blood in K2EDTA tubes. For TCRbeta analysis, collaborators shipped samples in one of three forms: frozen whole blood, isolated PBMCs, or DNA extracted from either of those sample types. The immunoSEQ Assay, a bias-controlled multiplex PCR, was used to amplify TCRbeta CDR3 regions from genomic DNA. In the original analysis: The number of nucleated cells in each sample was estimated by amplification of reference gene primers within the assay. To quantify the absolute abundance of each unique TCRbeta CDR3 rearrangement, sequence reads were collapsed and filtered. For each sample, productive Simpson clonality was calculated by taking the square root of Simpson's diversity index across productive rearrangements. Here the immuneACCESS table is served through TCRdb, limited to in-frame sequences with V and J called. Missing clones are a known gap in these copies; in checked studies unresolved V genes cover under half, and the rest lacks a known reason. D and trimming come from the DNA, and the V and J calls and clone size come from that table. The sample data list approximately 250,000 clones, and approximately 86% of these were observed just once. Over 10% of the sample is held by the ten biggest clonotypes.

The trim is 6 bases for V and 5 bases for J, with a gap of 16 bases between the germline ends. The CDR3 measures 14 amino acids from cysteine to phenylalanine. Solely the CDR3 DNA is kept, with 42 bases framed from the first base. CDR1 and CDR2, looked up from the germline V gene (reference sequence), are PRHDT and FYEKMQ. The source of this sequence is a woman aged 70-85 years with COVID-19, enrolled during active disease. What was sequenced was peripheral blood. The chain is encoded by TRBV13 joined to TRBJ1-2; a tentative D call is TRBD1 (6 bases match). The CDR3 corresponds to CASSLQGQGYGYTF. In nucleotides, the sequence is TGTGCCAGCAGTCTTCAGGGGCAAGGATATGGCTACACCTTC.